This entry lists 22 T cell receptor beta chains sequenced from one sample in a study of blood T cell repertoires in COVID-19. The assay was immunoSEQ multiplex PCR, and TCRdb's table has in-frame clones only and misses some. This sample has 93,000 or so clones, with approximately 87% found just once. Material for sequencing was peripheral blood. All receptors derive from a human donor in a cohort sampled during active or convalescent COVID-19.

The rearrangement uses TRBV5-6 and TRBJ2-1; 10 bases align to TRBD2. The V segment lost 7 bases and the J segment 9 bases; nucleotides outside the gene matches: 10. Germline CDR1 SGHDT, CDR2 YYEEEE. The CDR3 is 14 residues long. CDR3 bases: TGTGCCAGCGTGGGAGCGGGGGGGCCAGGTGAGCAGTTCTTC. Translating gives CASVGAGGPGEQFF.

This clone has only a few counts. CDR3 sequence (DNA): TGTGCCAGCAGCTCGCAGAGATACAGAAACACTGAAGCTTTCTTT. It encodes CASSSQRYRNTEAFF. The chain links TRBV11-3 to TRBJ1-1; D uncertain. V lost 4 bases, J lost 2 bases, and 14 bases lay in between. In germline, CDR1 is SGHNT, CDR2 YENEEA. The CDR3 contains 15 residues.

The chain carries TRBV7-2 and TRBJ2-5; D is uncertain. V was clipped by 7 bases and J by 5 bases, with 17 bases between them. CDR1 is SGHTA, CDR2 FQGNSA, per germline. This CDR3 spans 14 amino acids. CDR3 protein: CASTSEAVRETQYF. CDR3 nucleotides: TGTGCCAGCACCTCCGAGGCAGTGAGGGAGACCCAGTACTTC.

The V gene is TRBV5-6, the J gene TRBJ2-7, with D possibly being TRBD2 (5 bases). This CDR3 is 14 amino acids long. V lost 0 bases and J 2 bases, leaving 9 bases between the germline ends. Germline CDR1 SGHDT, CDR2 YYEEEE. CDR3 sequence: CASSLGQRAYEQYF. CDR3 sequence (DNA): TGTGCCAGCAGCTTGGGGCAGAGGGCCTACGAGCAGTACTTC. The full variable domain, with the rest looked up from reference TRBV5-6 and TRBJ2-7, is DAGVTQSPTHLIKTRGQQVTLRCSPKSGHDTVSWYQQALGQGPQFIFQYYEEEERQRGNFPDRFSGHQFPNYSSELNVNALLLGDSALYLCASSLGQRAYEQYFGPGTRLTVT.

This clone was counted a few times. The chain has TRBV11-3 and TRBJ1-3; D uncertain. This CDR3 spans 14 amino acids. Trimming removed 3 bases from V and 3 bases from J, with 9 bases in between. Germline V gives CDR1 SGHNT, CDR2 YENEEA. The CDR3 sequence is CASSFEGYGNTIYF. CDR3 sequence (DNA): TGTGCCAGCAGCTTCGAGGGCTATGGAAACACCATATATTTT.

The V call is TRBV11-3, the J call TRBJ1-1; a possible D gene is TRBD1 (5 bases). Germline CDR1 reads SGHNT; CDR2 reads YENEEA. V was trimmed by 1 base and J by 4 bases, leaving 10 bases between them. This CDR3 has 14 residues. In nucleotides, the CDR3 is TGTGCCAGCAGCTTAGTTGGGACTTCCACTGAAGCTTTCTTT. It specifies CASSLVGTSTEAFF.

The CDR3 nucleotides are TGCGCCAGCAGCCGTAATTCCTTTGCCGGGACTCGGGGAGGTGGAAACACCATATATTTT. This gives the protein CASSRNSFAGTRGGGNTIYF. The rearrangement links TRBV5-1 to TRBJ1-3; a possible D gene is TRBD1 (5 bases). Germline V gene sequence: CDR1 SGHRS, CDR2 YFSETQ. V was trimmed by 4 bases and J by 3 bases, leaving 29 bases between them. The CDR3 runs 20 residues.

This chain joins TRBV7-2 and TRBJ1-2; no clear D gene. CDR1 and CDR2 (germline): SGHTA, FQGNSA. The CDR3 is 19 amino acids. V gave up 5 bases and J gave up 5 bases, with 30 bases separating them. The CDR3 region has the DNA TGTGCCAGCAGCCCGCTACCGGCGACTGCCGAGAGACCAACGTATGGCTACACCTTC. Its protein is CASSPLPATAERPTYGYTF.

This rearrangement joins TRBV19 to TRBJ2-5; TRBD2 is a possible D gene (6 bases). From germline, CDR1 is LNHDA and CDR2 SQIVND (reference sequence). Trimming cost V 3 bases and J 2 bases, with 10 bases left between them. The CDR3 covers 14 residues. In DNA form, the CDR3 reads TGTGCCAGTAGTATTACCGGGACTCAAGAGACCCAGTACTTC. Amino acid sequence: CASSITGTQETQYF.

V gene TRBV14 combines with J gene TRBJ1-2, with 7 bases lining up with TRBD1. The germline CDR1 and CDR2 sequences are SGHDN and FVKESK. The ends lost 0 bases at V and 4 bases at J; junction bases unmatched: 11. The CDR3 loop spans 17 amino acids. The CDR3 reads CASSQDVGYRGAYGYTF. The CDR3 DNA is TGTGCCAGCAGCCAAGACGTTGGGTACAGGGGCGCCTATGGCTACACCTTC.

This rearrangement joins TRBV29-1 to TRBJ1-6; weak D call: TRBD1 (5 bases). The CDR3 is 15 amino acids. CDR1 and CDR2 from the germline V gene are SQVTM and ANQGSEA. Trimming pared 5 bases from V and 7 bases from J, leaving 18 bases between. In DNA, the CDR3 is TGCAGCGTTATTACGGGGGATTCCGGCAATTCACCCCTCCACTTT. This sequence encodes CSVITGDSGNSPLHF. Together with reference TRBV29-1 and TRBJ1-6, the CDR3 gives the full variable domain: SAVISQKPSRDICQRGTSLTIQCQVDSQVTMMFWYRQQPGQSLTLIATANQGSEATYESGFVIDKFPISRPNLTFSTLTVSNMSPEDSSIYLCSVITGDSGNSPLHFGNGTRLTVT.

V and J are TRBV19 and TRBJ2-2, with 8 bases fitting TRBD1. The CDR3 runs 14 residues. The germline CDR1 and CDR2 sequences are LNHDA and SQIVND (reference sequence). V lost 6 bases to trimming and J lost 7 bases; unmatched junction nucleotides: 7. CDR3 in amino acids: CASSGTGLGGELFF. The CDR3 DNA follows: TGTGCCAGTAGCGGGACAGGATTGGGCGGGGAGCTGTTTTTT.

The J gene is TRBJ2-6, the V gene TRBV3-1 (or the pseudogene TRBV3-2); a possible D gene is TRBD2 (5 bases). Per germline, CDR1 LGHDT and CDR2 YNNKEL (reference sequence). The germline V and J ends were trimmed by 4 bases and 2 bases, with 9 bases remaining between them. This CDR3 is built from 15 residues. CDR3 nucleotide sequence: TGTGCCAGCAGCCGCGGGTTTGCTGGGGCCAACGTCCTGACTTTC. Translation gives CASSRGFAGANVLTF.

The chain has TRBV18 and TRBJ1-2; D uncertain. Germline CDR1 and CDR2: KGHSH and LQKENI. The CDR3 has 14 amino acids. Trimming left V 0 bases short and J 4 bases short, with 9 bases between. CDR3 nucleotide sequence: TGTGCCAGCTCACCACCGGGGAGGACCTATGGCTACACCTTC. This encodes CASSPPGRTYGYTF.

Comment on this clone: The junction departs from the called germline gene at one end, perhaps through a read error. V and J are TRBV30 and TRBJ2-2; the D is unclear. The CDR3 consists of 14 residues. Germline loops: CDR1 GTSNPN, CDR2 SVGIG (reference sequence). For the CDR3, the DNA is TGTGCCCGGAGTTTCGAGAATCTTGCCGGGGAGCTGTTTTTT. Amino acids: CARSFENLAGELFF.

CDR3 nucleotide sequence: TGTGCCAGCTCACCAACATCACAGGGGATCTCCAATCAGCCCCAGCATTTT. This codes for CASSPTSQGISNQPQHF. This chain uses TRBV18 with TRBJ1-5; 7 bases line up with TRBD1. Germline V CDR1 and CDR2: KGHSH, LQKENI. This CDR3 has 17 amino acids. The V and J ends lost 2 bases and 3 bases, in that order; junction bases with no gene match: 10.

J is TRBJ2-1 and V is TRBV24-1; TRBD1 aligns across 11 bases. The V gene end was trimmed by 0 bases and the J gene end by 8 bases; junction bases not matched to a gene: 2. In germline, CDR1 is KGHDR, CDR2 SFDVKD. This CDR3 contains 15 residues. CDR3 region: CATSDLGTGGHEQFF. CDR3 nucleotides: TGTGCCACCAGTGATTTGGGGACAGGGGGGCATGAGCAGTTCTTC.

The chain employs TRBV18 and TRBJ2-5; D possibly corresponds to TRBD1 (6 bases). Germline assignment: CDR1 KGHSH and CDR2 LQKENI. The CDR3 runs 16 residues. V gave up 3 bases and J gave up 1 base, with 15 bases separating them. CDR3 nucleotide sequence: TGTGCCAGCTCACCTTATGACACAGGGCTCCAAGAGACCCAGTACTTC. Its translation is CASSPYDTGLQETQYF.

Here the CDR3 DNA reads TGTGCCAGCAGCCCCGGGACTAGCGGGGGGACGCAGTATTTT. This encodes CASSPGTSGGTQYF. The chain combines TRBV11-1 with TRBJ2-3; 15 bases match TRBD2. The CDR3 runs to 14 residues. Germline CDR1 SGHAT, CDR2 FQDESV (reference sequence). After removal of 5 bases from V and 9 bases from J, the junction contained 3 bases not matched to a gene.

The CDR3 here is CAISESRQSYEQYF. The CDR3 DNA is TGTGCCATCAGTGAGTCACGACAGTCCTACGAGCAGTACTTC. The rearrangement uses TRBV10-3 and TRBJ2-7; possible D gene TRBD1, 5 bases. Trimming took off 0 bases at V and 1 base at J, with 7 bases between the two ends. From germline, CDR1 is ENHRY and CDR2 SYGVKD. There are 14 residues in the CDR3.

V and J are TRBV10-2 and TRBJ1-6, with TRBD1 matching 8 bases. CDR3 length equals 12 residues. V shed 10 bases, J shed 7 bases, and the junction held 3 bases outside the gene matches. Germline CDR1 reads WSHSY; CDR2 reads SAAADI. CDR3 sequence: CAIGTGNSPLHF. In nucleotides, the CDR3 is TGCGCCATTGGGACAGGAAATTCACCCCTCCACTTT.

The V gene is TRBV4-1, the J gene TRBJ1-4; unclear D gene. This CDR3 has 16 residues. Germline V gene data show CDR1 as MGHRA and CDR2 as YSYEKL. Trimming removed 0 bases from V and 4 bases from J, with 12 bases in between. CDR3 nucleotide sequence: TGCGCCAGCAGCCAAGAGATGGGGAGAGATAATGAAAAACTGTTTTTT. Amino acids: CASSQEMGRDNEKLFF.